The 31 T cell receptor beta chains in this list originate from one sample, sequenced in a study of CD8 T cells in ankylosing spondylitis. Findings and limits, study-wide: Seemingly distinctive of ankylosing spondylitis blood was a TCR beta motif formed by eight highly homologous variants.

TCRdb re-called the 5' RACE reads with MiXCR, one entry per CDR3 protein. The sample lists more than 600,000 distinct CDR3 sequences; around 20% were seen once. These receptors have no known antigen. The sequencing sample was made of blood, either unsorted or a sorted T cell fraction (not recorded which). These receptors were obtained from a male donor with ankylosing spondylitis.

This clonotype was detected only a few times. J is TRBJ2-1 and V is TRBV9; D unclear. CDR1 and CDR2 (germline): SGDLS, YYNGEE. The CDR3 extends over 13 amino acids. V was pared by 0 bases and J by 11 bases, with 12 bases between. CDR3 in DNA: TGTGCCAGCAGCGTAGAGCTTAGGAGCCAGCAGTTCTTC. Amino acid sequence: CASSVELRSQQFF. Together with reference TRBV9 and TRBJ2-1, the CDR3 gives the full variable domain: DSGVTQTPKHLITATGQRVTLRCSPRSGDLSVYWYQQSLDQGLQFLIQYYNGEERAKGNILERFSAQQFPDLHSELNLSSLELGDSALYFCASSVELRSQQFFGPGTRLTVL.

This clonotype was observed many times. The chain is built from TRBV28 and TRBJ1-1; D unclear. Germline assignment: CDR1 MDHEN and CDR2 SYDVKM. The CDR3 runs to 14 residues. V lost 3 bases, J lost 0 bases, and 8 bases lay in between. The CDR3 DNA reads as TGTGCCAGCAGTTTTACCTCCGTGAACACTGAAGCTTTCTTT. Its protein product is CASSFTSVNTEAFF.

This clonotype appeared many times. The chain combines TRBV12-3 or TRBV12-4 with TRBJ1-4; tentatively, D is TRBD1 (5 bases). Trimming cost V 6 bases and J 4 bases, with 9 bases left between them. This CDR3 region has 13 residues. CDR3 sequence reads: CASRRDGNEKLFF. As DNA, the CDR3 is TGTGCCAGCAGACGGGACGGTAATGAAAAACTGTTTTTT.

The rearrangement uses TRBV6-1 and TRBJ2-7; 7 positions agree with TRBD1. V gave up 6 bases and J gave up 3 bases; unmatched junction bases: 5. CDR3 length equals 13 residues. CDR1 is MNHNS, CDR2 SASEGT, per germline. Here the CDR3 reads CASRKGQYYEQYF. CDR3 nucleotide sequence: TGTGCCAGCAGAAAGGGACAGTACTACGAGCAGTACTTC.

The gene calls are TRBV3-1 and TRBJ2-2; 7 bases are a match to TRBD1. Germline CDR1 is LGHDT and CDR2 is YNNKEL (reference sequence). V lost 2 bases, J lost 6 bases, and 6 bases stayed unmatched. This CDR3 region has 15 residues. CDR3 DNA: TGTGCCAGCAGCCAATCCCCGACAGGGCCCGGGGAGCTGTTTTTT. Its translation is CASSQSPTGPGELFF.

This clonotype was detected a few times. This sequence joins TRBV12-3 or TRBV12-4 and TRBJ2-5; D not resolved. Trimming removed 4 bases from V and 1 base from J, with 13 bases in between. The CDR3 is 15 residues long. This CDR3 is CASSSWEARQETQYF. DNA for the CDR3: TGTGCCAGCAGTTCGTGGGAAGCCCGCCAAGAGACCCAGTACTTC.

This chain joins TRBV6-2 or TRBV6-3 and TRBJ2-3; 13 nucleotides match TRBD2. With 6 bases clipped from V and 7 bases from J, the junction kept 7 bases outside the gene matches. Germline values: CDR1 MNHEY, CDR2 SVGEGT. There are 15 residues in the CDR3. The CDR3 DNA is TGTGCCAGCAGCAACCCGGGACTAGCGGGGTATACGCAGTATTTT. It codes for CASSNPGLAGYTQYF.

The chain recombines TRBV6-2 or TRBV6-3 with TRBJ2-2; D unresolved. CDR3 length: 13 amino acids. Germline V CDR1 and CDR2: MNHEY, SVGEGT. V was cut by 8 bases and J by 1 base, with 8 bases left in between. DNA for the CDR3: TGTGCCAGCCTCTTTGTGAACACCGGGGAGCTGTTTTTT. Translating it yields CASLFVNTGELFF.

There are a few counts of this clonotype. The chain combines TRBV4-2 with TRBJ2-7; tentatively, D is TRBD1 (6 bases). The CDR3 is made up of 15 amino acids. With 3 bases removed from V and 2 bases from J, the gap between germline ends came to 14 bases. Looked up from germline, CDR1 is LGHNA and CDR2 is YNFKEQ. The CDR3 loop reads CASSQAQDRTYEQYF. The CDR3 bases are TGTGCCAGCAGCCAGGCACAGGACAGAACCTACGAGCAGTACTTC.

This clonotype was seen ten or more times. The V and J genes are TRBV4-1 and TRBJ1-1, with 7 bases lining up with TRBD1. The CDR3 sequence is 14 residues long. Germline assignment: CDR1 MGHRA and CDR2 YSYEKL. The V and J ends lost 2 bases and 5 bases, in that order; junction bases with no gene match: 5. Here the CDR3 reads CASSQLQGLTEAFF. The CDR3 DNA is TGCGCCAGCAGCCAACTACAGGGGTTGACTGAAGCTTTCTTT.

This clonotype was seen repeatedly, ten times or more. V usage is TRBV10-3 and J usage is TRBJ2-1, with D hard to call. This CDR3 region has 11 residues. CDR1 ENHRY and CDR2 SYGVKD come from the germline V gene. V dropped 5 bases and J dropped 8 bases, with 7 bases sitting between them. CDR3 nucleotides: TGTGCCATCAGTACTGGGGATGAGCAGTTCTTC. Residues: CAISTGDEQFF.

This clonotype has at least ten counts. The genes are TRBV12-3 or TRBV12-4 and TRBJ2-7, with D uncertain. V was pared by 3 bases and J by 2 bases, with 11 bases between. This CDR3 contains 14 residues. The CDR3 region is CASSFLGPTYEQYF. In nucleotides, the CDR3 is TGTGCCAGCAGTTTTCTTGGACCTACCTACGAGCAGTACTTC.

CDR3 DNA sequence: TGTGCCAGCAGGCTAGCGGATGGGCTGGATACGCAGTATTTT. It codes for CASRLADGLDTQYF. V is TRBV6-1 and J is TRBJ2-3; 7 bases match TRBD2. The CDR3 consists of 14 residues. Looked up from germline, CDR1 is MNHNS and CDR2 is SASEGT. Trimming removed 6 bases from V and 6 bases from J; junction bases left unmatched: 9.

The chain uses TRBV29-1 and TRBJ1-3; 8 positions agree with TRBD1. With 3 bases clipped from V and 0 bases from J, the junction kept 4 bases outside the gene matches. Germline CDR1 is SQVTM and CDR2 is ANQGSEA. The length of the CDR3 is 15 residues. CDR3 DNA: TGCAGCGTTGAGGACAGGGAGTACTCTGGAAACACCATATATTTT. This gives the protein CSVEDREYSGNTIYF.

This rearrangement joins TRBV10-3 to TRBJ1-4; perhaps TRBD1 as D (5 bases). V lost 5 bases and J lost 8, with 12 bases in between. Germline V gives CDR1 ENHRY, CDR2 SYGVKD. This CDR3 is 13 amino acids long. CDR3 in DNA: TGTGCCATCAGTTCCGGGGGGAAGGAAAAACTGTTTTTT. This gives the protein CAISSGGKEKLFF.

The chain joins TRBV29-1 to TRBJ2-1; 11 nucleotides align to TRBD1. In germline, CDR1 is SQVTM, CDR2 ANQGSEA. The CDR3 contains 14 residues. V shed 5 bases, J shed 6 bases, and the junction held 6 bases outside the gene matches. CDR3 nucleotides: TGCAGCGTTTTCAGGGACAGGGGGGTCAATGAGCAGTTCTTC. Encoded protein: CSVFRDRGVNEQFF.

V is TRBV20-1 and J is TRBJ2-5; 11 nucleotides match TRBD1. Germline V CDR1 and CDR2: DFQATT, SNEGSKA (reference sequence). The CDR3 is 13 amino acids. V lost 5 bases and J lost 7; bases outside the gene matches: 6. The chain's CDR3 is CSAWTGGMGTQYF. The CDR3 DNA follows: TGCAGTGCTTGGACAGGGGGCATGGGGACCCAGTACTTC.

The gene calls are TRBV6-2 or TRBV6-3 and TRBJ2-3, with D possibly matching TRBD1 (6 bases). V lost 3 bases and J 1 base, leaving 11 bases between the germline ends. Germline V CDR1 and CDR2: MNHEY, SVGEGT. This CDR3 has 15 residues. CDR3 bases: TGTGCCAGCAGTTATAGGGGGTTCGGCACAGATACGCAGTATTTT. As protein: CASSYRGFGTDTQYF.

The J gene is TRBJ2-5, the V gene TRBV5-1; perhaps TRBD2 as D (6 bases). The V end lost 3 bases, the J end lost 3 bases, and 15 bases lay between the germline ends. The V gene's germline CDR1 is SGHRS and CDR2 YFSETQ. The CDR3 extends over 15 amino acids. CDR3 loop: CASSSNAWGEETQYF. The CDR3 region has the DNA TGCGCCAGCAGCTCCAATGCCTGGGGGGAAGAGACCCAGTACTTC.

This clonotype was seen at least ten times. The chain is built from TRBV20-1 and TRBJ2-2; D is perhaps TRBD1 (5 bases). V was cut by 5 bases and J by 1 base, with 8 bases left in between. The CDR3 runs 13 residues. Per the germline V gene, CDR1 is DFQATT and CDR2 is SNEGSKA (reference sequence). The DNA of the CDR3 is TGCAGTGCTCCAGACAGGAACACCGGGGAGCTGTTTTTT. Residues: CSAPDRNTGELFF.

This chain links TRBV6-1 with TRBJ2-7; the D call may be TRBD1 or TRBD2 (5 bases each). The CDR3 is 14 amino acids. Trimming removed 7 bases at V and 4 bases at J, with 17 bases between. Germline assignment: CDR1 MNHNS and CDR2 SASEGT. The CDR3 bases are TGTGCCAGCACCCACCGGGGCCGTCCATACGAGCAGTACTTC. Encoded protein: CASTHRGRPYEQYF.

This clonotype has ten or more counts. CDR3 in amino acids: CASQSTRNDNEQFF. The CDR3 DNA is TGTGCCAGCCAGTCGACAAGGAATGACAATGAGCAGTTCTTC. The chain has TRBV18 and TRBJ2-1; D is unresolved. This CDR3 is built from 14 residues. The germline V gene encodes CDR1 KGHSH and CDR2 LQKENI. With 8 bases removed from V and 5 bases from J, the gap between germline ends came to 16 bases.

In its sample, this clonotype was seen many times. CDR3 nucleotides: TGCGCCAGCAGCTTGCAATATACGATGAACACTGAAGCTTTCTTT. This gives the protein CASSLQYTMNTEAFF. The chain recombines TRBV5-1 with TRBJ1-1, with D uncertain. CDR1 and CDR2 (germline): SGHRS, YFSETQ. CDR3 size: 15 residues. V lost 1 base and J lost 0, with 10 bases in between. The full variable domain, with the rest looked up from reference TRBV5-1 and TRBJ1-1, is KAGVTQTPRYLIKTRGQQVTLSCSPISGHRSVSWYQQTPGQGLQFLFEYFSETQRNKGNFPGRFSGRQFSNSRSEMNVSTLELGDSALYLCASSLQYTMNTEAFFGQGTRLTVV.

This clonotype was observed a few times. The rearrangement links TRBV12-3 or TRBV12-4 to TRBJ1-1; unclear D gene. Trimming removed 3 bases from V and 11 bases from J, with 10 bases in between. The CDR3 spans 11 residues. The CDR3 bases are TGTGCCAGCAGTTTGGGTGATCGGGCTTTCTTT. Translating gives CASSLGDRAFF.

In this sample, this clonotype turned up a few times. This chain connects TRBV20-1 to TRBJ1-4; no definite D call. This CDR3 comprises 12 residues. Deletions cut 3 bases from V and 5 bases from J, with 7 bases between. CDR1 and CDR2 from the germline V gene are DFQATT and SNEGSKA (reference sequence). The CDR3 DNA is TGCAGTGCTAGGTTGATGAATGAAAAACTGTTTTTT. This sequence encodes CSARLMNEKLFF.

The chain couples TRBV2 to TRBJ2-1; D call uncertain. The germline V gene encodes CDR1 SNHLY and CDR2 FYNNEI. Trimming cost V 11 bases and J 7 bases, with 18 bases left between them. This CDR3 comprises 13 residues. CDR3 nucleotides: TGTGCCTCCAAGGTTAACCTGGAGAATGAGCAGTTCTTC. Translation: CASKVNLENEQFF.

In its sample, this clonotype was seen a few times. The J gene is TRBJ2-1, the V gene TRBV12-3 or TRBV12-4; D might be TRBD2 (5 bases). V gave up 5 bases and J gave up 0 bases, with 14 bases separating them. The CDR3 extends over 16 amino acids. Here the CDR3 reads CASSAWEPSSYNEQFF. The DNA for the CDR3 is TGTGCCAGCAGTGCCTGGGAGCCGAGCTCCTACAATGAGCAGTTCTTC.

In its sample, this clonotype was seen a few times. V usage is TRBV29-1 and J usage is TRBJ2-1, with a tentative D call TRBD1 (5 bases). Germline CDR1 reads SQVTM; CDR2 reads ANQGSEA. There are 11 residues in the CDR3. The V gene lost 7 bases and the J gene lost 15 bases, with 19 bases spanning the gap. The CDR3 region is CSGMQGRYLFF. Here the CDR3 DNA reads TGCAGCGGGATGCAGGGTAGATATCTGTTCTTC.

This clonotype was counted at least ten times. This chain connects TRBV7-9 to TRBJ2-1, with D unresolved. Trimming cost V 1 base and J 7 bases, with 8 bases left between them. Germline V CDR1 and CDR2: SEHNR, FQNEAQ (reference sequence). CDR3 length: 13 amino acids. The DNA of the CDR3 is TGTGCCAGCAGCTTAGTCCTGGGGAATGAGCAGTTCTTC. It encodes CASSLVLGNEQFF.

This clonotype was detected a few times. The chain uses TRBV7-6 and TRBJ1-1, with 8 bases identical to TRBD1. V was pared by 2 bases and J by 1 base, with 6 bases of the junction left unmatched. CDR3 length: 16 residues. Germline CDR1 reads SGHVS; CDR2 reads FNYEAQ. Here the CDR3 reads CASSLSTGGTNTEAFF. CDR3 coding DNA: TGTGCCAGCAGCTTATCCACAGGGGGGACGAACACTGAAGCTTTCTTT.

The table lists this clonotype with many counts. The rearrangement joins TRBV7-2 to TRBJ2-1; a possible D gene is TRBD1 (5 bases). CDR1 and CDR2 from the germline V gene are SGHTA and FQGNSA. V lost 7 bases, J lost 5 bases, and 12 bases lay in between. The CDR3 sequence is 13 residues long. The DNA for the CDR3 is TGTGCCAGCAACAAAGACAGCCACAATGAGCAGTTCTTC. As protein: CASNKDSHNEQFF.